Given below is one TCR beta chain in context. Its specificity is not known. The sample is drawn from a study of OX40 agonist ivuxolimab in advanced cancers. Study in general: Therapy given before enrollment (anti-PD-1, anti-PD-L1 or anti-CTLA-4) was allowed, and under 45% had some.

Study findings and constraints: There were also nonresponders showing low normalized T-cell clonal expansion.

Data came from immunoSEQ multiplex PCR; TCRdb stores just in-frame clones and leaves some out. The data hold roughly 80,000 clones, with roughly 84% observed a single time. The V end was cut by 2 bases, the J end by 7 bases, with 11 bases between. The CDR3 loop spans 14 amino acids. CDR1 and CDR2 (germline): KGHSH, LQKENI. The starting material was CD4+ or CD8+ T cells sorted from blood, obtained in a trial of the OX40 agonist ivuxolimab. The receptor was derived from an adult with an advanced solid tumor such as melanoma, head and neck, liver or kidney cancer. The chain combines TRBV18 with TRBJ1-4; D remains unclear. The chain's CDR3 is CASSPDLEGEKLFF. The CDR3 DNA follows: TGTGCCAGCTCACCAGACCTTGAGGGTGAAAAACTGTTTTTT.